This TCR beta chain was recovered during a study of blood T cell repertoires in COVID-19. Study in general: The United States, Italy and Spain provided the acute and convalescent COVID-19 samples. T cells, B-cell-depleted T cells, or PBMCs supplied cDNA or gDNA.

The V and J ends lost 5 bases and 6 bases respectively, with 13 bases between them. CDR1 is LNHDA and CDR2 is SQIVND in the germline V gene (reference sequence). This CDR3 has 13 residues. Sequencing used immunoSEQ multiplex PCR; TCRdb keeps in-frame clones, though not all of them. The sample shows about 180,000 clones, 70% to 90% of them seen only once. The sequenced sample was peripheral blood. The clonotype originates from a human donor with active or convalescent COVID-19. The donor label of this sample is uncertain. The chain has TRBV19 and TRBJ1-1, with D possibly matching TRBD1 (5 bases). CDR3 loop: CASSLTVTAEAFF. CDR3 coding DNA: TGTGCCAGTAGTCTGACAGTGACCGCTGAAGCTTTCTTT.